The T cell receptor (beta chain) under discussion was sequenced for a study of T-cell reconstitution after alpha-beta-depleted transplantation in children. Overall study results and limits: For some patients, TCRbeta diversity was high at day 60 because of recipient T cells and thymic progenitors that survived. After transplant, at about two months, alpha-beta T cells were reportedly derived from several hundred expanded graft clones. Among T cells one year after transplant, newly produced cells accounted for most counts and diversity.

Germline V CDR1 and CDR2: SQVTM, ANQGSEA. This CDR3 is built from 11 residues. The germline V and J ends were trimmed by 7 bases and 4 bases, with 10 bases remaining between them. There are many counts of this clonotype. Its matching antigen is unknown. The library targeted TCRbeta and was prepared with unique molecular identifiers. A single record per CDR3 protein comes from TCRdb applying MiXCR to the PCR reads. The sample consists of just under 250,000 distinct CDR3 sequences, more than 20% of them appearing once. V usage is TRBV29-1 and J usage is TRBJ1-2; D uncertain. This TCR was recovered from a girl aged 2 to 9 with Fanconi anemia, due to receive a stem cell transplant. Source: PBMCs, taken before TCRalphabeta/CD19-depleted stem cell transplant. CDR3 residues: CSAYSGYGYTF. The CDR3 bases are TGCAGCGCCTACAGTGGCTATGGCTACACCTTC.